The next 12 T cell receptor beta chains were all read from a single sample in a study of blood T cell repertoires in COVID-19. Assay used: immunoSEQ multiplex PCR; TCRdb lists only in-frame clones, some missing. Among 300,000 to 400,000 clones listed, around 86% were seen once. Sequencing used peripheral blood. The source is a man in his fifties with active or convalescent COVID-19.

This rearrangement joins TRBV28 to TRBJ2-2; 8 bases agree with TRBD2. The CDR3 extends over 16 amino acids. The ends lost 4 bases at V and 5 bases at J; junction bases unmatched: 9. Germline-derived CDR1 and CDR2 are MDHEN and SYDVKM. CDR3 coding DNA: TGTGCCAGCAGTTCACCAGCGGGAGCCCGTACCGGGGAGCTGTTTTTT. It codes for CASSSPAGARTGELFF.

The chain combines TRBV5-1 with TRBJ2-2; the D is unclear. The V gene lost 0 bases and the J gene lost 1 base, with 7 bases spanning the gap. The CDR3 consists of 15 residues. Germline CDR1 SGHRS, CDR2 YFSETQ. CDR3 sequence reads: CASSLGARNTGELFF. The CDR3 region has the DNA TGCGCCAGCAGCTTGGGAGCAAGGAACACCGGGGAGCTGTTTTTT.

This clone has a handful of counts. The chain employs TRBV28 and TRBJ1-4, with 8 nucleotides matching TRBD1. Germline CDR1 reads MDHEN; CDR2 reads SYDVKM. Unmatched junction bases numbered 8, after V lost 9 bases and J lost 8 bases. The CDR3 is 13 amino acids. The chain's CDR3 is CASWTGFEEKLFF. The CDR3 coding sequence is TGTGCCAGTTGGACAGGGTTCGAAGAAAAACTGTTTTTT.

This clone occurred a few times. The gene calls are TRBV5-4 and TRBJ2-7; 8 positions match TRBD1. The CDR3 spans 15 residues. The germline V gene encodes CDR1 SGHNT and CDR2 YYREEE (reference sequence). The junction had 8 bases not matched to a gene; V was cut back by 3 bases and J by 3 bases. CDR3 bases: TGTGCCAGCAGCTCGAAGACAGGGGCACGCTACGAGCAGTACTTC. This codes for CASSSKTGARYEQYF.

CDR3 sequence reads: CASSLPHQMNTEAFF. Here the CDR3 DNA reads TGTGCCAGTAGCCTCCCCCACCAGATGAACACTGAAGCTTTCTTT. This rearrangement joins TRBV19 to TRBJ1-1; D is unclear. CDR3 length: 15 residues. Germline V gene data show CDR1 as LNHDA and CDR2 as SQIVND (reference sequence). V lost 6 bases and J 0 bases, leaving 14 bases between the germline ends.

This clone was detected only a few times. This chain links TRBV9 with TRBJ1-1, with TRBD1 matching over 7 bases. CDR1 and CDR2 (germline): SGDLS, YYNGEE. The CDR3 runs to 14 residues. The ends lost 3 bases at V and 3 bases at J; junction bases unmatched: 5. Here the CDR3 reads CASSATGSHTEAFF. CDR3 sequence (DNA): TGTGCCAGCAGCGCGACAGGGAGTCACACTGAAGCTTTCTTT.

The chain combines TRBV2 with TRBJ2-1; 9 bases fit TRBD2. CDR3 size: 15 residues. Germline CDR1 reads SNHLY; CDR2 reads FYNNEI. V lost 7 bases to trimming and J lost 0 bases; unmatched junction nucleotides: 4. The CDR3 coding sequence is TGTGCCAGCACTAGCGGGGTTAGCTCCTACAATGAGCAGTTCTTC. This codes for CASTSGVSSYNEQFF. Combining the CDR3 with reference TRBV2 and TRBJ2-1 gives the whole variable domain EPEVTQTPSHQVTQMGQEVILRCVPISNHLYFYWYRQILGQKVEFLVSFYNNEISEKSEIFDDQFSVERPDGSNFTLKIRSTKLEDSAMYFCASTSGVSSYNEQFFGPGTRLTVL.

The J gene is TRBJ1-1, the V gene TRBV2, with no clear D. Trimming stripped 6 bases from V and 3 bases from J, with 17 bases between. The germline gives CDR1 SNHLY, CDR2 FYNNEI. The CDR3 has 15 amino acids. CDR3: CASRKSALRDTEAFF. In DNA form, the CDR3 reads TGTGCCAGCAGGAAATCGGCACTCCGGGACACTGAAGCTTTCTTT.

DNA for the CDR3: TGCGCCAGCAGCCAAGCGGGATACAATGAGCAGTTCTTC. This codes for CASSQAGYNEQFF. V gene TRBV4-3 combines with J gene TRBJ2-1, with D maybe TRBD2 (5 bases). Trimming pared 1 base from V and 4 bases from J, leaving 5 bases between. This CDR3 comprises 13 residues. Germline loops: CDR1 LGHNA, CDR2 YSLEER.

The V gene is TRBV19, the J gene TRBJ2-7; D may be TRBD2 (6 bases). Between the trimmed V and J ends, which lost 3 bases and 0 bases, there was a span of 12 bases. This CDR3 comprises 15 residues. Germline V lookup: CDR1 LNHDA, CDR2 SQIVND (reference sequence). The CDR3 DNA reads as TGTGCCAGTAGTATCGGAGGGTACATCTCCTACGAGCAGTACTTC. Residues: CASSIGGYISYEQYF.

The chain is built from TRBV7-2 and TRBJ1-5; TRBD1 is a possible D gene (5 bases). Germline-derived CDR1 and CDR2 are SGHTA and FQGNSA. The CDR3 runs 16 residues. V was shortened by 4 bases and J by 2 bases, with 15 bases between the two germline ends. As DNA, the CDR3 is TGTGCCAGCAGCTCTGGGGCCACCCGGGGCAATCAGCCCCAGCATTTT. Its translation: CASSSGATRGNQPQHF.

The rearrangement joins TRBV28 to TRBJ1-1, with unresolved D. In germline, CDR1 is MDHEN, CDR2 SYDVKM. V lost 4 bases and J lost 0, with 9 bases in between. CDR3 length: 14 residues. CDR3 residues: CASSSGVMNTEAFF. The DNA of the CDR3 is TGTGCCAGCAGTTCAGGTGTGATGAACACTGAAGCTTTCTTT.